This passage covers 25 T cell receptor beta chains from one sample sequenced in a study of blood T cell repertoires in COVID-19. Sequencing used immunoSEQ multiplex PCR; TCRdb keeps in-frame clones, though not all of them. The sample holds 70,000 to 95,000 clones, about 84% seen once. The sample taken for sequencing was peripheral blood. These receptors all come from a human donor in a cohort sampled during active COVID-19.

The chain is built from TRBV11-2 and TRBJ2-7; TRBD2 matches 10 bases. CDR3 length: 16 residues. CDR1 is SGHAT and CDR2 is FQNNGV in the germline V gene. V dropped 0 bases and J dropped 2; count of bases not matched to a gene: 4. The CDR3 protein is CASSLDLAGATYEQYF. CDR3 DNA: TGTGCCAGCAGCTTAGATCTAGCGGGGGCCACCTACGAGCAGTACTTC. Together with reference TRBV11-2 and TRBJ2-7, the CDR3 gives the full variable domain: EAGVAQSPRYKIIEKRQSVAFWCNPISGHATLYWYQQILGQGPKLLIQFQNNGVVDDSQLPKDRFSAERLKGVDSTLKIQPAKLEDSAVYLCASSLDLAGATYEQYFGPGTRLTVT.

The V and J genes are TRBV4-1 and TRBJ1-1; 7 bases are a match to TRBD1. J was trimmed by 0 bases and V by 4 bases; bases with no gene match: 2. The CDR3 runs to 14 residues. Looked up from germline, CDR1 is MGHRA and CDR2 is YSYEKL. CDR3 loop: CASSLDRVNTEAFF. The CDR3 DNA sequence: TGCGCCAGCAGCCTCGACAGGGTGAACACTGAAGCTTTCTTT.

V is TRBV27 and J is TRBJ2-1; 8 nucleotides align to TRBD2. After removal of 1 base from V and 4 bases from J, the junction contained 3 bases not matched to a gene. The CDR3 is made up of 15 amino acids. Germline CDR1 and CDR2: MNHEY and SMNVEV (reference sequence). The CDR3 DNA is TGTGCCAGCAGTTTATTAGCGGGGAGTTACAATGAGCAGTTCTTC. Its translation is CASSLLAGSYNEQFF.

The chain uses TRBV7-2 and TRBJ1-2, with no clear D. Germline CDR1 is SGHTA and CDR2 is FQGNSA. This CDR3 contains 13 residues. V lost 8 bases to trimming and J lost 4 bases, with 14 bases between them. The CDR3 DNA reads as TGTGCCAGCTCCGGGAGGGAGGCCTATGGCTACACCTTC. This sequence encodes CASSGREAYGYTF.

This clone was detected a few times. V and J are TRBV2 and TRBJ1-5; maybe TRBD1 (5 bases). Germline CDR1 SNHLY, CDR2 FYNNEI. This CDR3 has 17 residues. V lost 2 bases to trimming and J lost 0 bases, with 14 bases between them. In DNA, the CDR3 is TGTGCCAGCAGTGAACAAAGGGCAGGGAATAGCAATCAGCCCCAGCATTTT. As protein: CASSEQRAGNSNQPQHF.

CDR3 DNA: TGTGCCAGTAGTATAGAGGTGCTAGCGGGAGACCCCGGCGGGACAGATACGCAGTATTTT. Translated: CASSIEVLAGDPGGTDTQYF. The chain has TRBV19 and TRBJ2-3; 10 positions agree with TRBD2. The CDR3 covers 20 residues. CDR1 and CDR2 (germline): LNHDA, SQIVND (reference sequence). V lost 0 bases and J lost 3; bases outside the gene matches: 15.

This chain joins TRBV11-3 and TRBJ2-7, with D perhaps TRBD2 (5 bases). The CDR3 extends over 15 amino acids. Per the germline V gene, CDR1 is SGHNT and CDR2 is YENEEA. Trimming left V 2 bases short and J 2 bases short, with 13 bases between. CDR3 residues: CASSLRGGGPYEQYF. CDR3 DNA sequence: TGTGCCAGCAGCTTACGCGGAGGCGGACCCTACGAGCAGTACTTC.

The rearrangement uses TRBV10-2 and TRBJ2-3; 9 positions agree with TRBD2. The CDR3 consists of 15 residues. V lost 5 bases, J lost 3 bases, and 6 bases stayed unmatched. Germline CDR1 and CDR2: WSHSY and SAAADI. CDR3 sequence reads: CASSFLAGMTDTQYF. In DNA, the CDR3 is TGCGCCAGCAGTTTCCTAGCGGGAATGACAGATACGCAGTATTTT.

This chain links TRBV7-9 with TRBJ2-3; TRBD2 might be the D (6 bases). CDR3 length equals 15 residues. Germline CDR1 reads SEHNR; CDR2 reads FQNEAQ (reference sequence). Between the trimmed V and J ends, which lost 4 bases and 6 bases, there was a span of 17 bases. The CDR3 bases are TGTGCCAGCAGCTCCGTCGTTTGGAGGGTCGATACGCAGTATTTT. This gives the protein CASSSVVWRVDTQYF. The complete variable domain, with remaining parts taken from reference TRBV7-9 and TRBJ2-3, reads DTGVSQNPRHKITKRGQNVTFRCDPISEHNRLYWYRQTLGQGPEFLTYFQNEAQLEKSRLLSDRFSAERPKGSFSTLEIQRTEQGDSAMYLCASSSVVWRVDTQYFGPGTRLTVL.

This chain joins TRBV11-2 and TRBJ2-7, with a possible D match to TRBD2 (6 bases). Trimming took 6 bases from V and 1 from J, leaving 16 bases between them. The germline V gene has CDR1 SGHAT and CDR2 FQNNGV. This CDR3 comprises 15 residues. The DNA for the CDR3 is TGTGCCAGCAGACACCGGGACGGGAGATCCTACGAGCAGTACTTC. This translates into CASRHRDGRSYEQYF.

This clone was observed a single time. The chain links TRBV28 to TRBJ1-6; D ambiguous. Deletions cut 2 bases from V and 8 bases from J, with 7 bases between. This CDR3 has 13 amino acids. Germline assignment: CDR1 MDHEN and CDR2 SYDVKM. CDR3 amino acids: CASSLLQYSPLHF. DNA of the CDR3: TGTGCCAGCAGTTTACTTCAGTATTCACCCCTCCACTTT.

The chain is built from TRBV28 and TRBJ1-1; tentatively, D is TRBD1 (6 bases). The length of the CDR3 is 15 residues. With 5 bases removed from V and 4 bases from J, the gap between germline ends came to 17 bases. The germline V gene encodes CDR1 MDHEN and CDR2 SYDVKM. CDR3 DNA: TGTGCCAGCAGTCTGAGGGGGGGTTTGGGCACTGAAGCTTTCTTT. Translation gives CASSLRGGLGTEAFF.

The chain is built from TRBV3-1 (or the pseudogene TRBV3-2) and TRBJ2-7; 8 positions agree with TRBD1. Germline-derived CDR1 and CDR2 are LGHDT and YNNKEL (reference sequence). CDR3 length: 14 amino acids. J gave up 6 bases and V 3 bases, and 7 bases lay outside the gene matches. The CDR3 is CASSHGDRGIEQYF. The DNA for the CDR3 is TGTGCCAGCAGCCACGGAGACAGGGGTATCGAGCAGTACTTC.

The J gene is TRBJ2-1, the V gene TRBV24-1; 10 bases align to TRBD2. The CDR3 extends over 16 amino acids. The V gene end was trimmed by 5 bases and the J gene end by 6 bases; junction bases not matched to a gene: 9. The germline gives CDR1 KGHDR, CDR2 SFDVKD. The CDR3 loop is CATSGTSGGLGNEQFF. In DNA, the CDR3 is TGTGCCACCAGTGGGACTAGCGGCGGGTTGGGCAATGAGCAGTTCTTC.

This clone has just a few counts. This chain links TRBV27 with TRBJ1-5; D possibly corresponds to TRBD1 (6 bases). CDR1 and CDR2 from the germline V gene are MNHEY and SMNVEV (reference sequence). The CDR3 has 16 residues. V gave up 0 bases and J gave up 6 bases, with 15 bases separating them. In DNA form, the CDR3 reads TGTGCCAGCAGTTTATCGGGGGGGGCGCGGGGTCAGCCCCAGCATTTT. Amino acids: CASSLSGGARGQPQHF.

V gene TRBV7-9 combines with J gene TRBJ2-3; possible D gene TRBD2, 6 bases. Looked up from germline, CDR1 is SEHNR and CDR2 is FQNEAQ (reference sequence). V dropped 3 bases and J dropped 0 bases, with 13 bases sitting between them. This CDR3 has 16 residues. CDR3: CASSFARGASTDTQYF. The CDR3 DNA follows: TGTGCCAGCAGCTTTGCGCGGGGTGCTAGCACAGATACGCAGTATTTT.

The chain couples TRBV14 to TRBJ1-4; D is unresolved. The V end was cut by 2 bases, the J end by 0 bases, with 7 bases between. CDR1 SGHDN and CDR2 FVKESK come from the germline V gene. The CDR3 is 15 amino acids. The CDR3 here is CASSQSGATNEKLFF. CDR3 coding DNA: TGTGCCAGCAGCCAATCCGGTGCAACTAATGAAAAACTGTTTTTT.

The chain is built from TRBV7-2 and TRBJ2-7, with 12 bases lining up with TRBD2. Trimming took 5 bases from V and 2 from J; bases not matched to a gene: 4. The CDR3 is 15 residues long. From germline, CDR1 is SGHTA and CDR2 FQGNSA. The CDR3 is CASSPRTSGTYEQYF. The DNA of the CDR3 is TGTGCCAGCAGCCCTAGGACTAGCGGGACCTACGAGCAGTACTTC.

In DNA form, the CDR3 reads TGCACCAGCAGCCGATATTACCGGGACAGGGGCCTCCCCTACGAGCAGTACTTC. Its translation: CTSSRYYRDRGLPYEQYF. This rearrangement joins TRBV1 to TRBJ2-7; the D call of TRBD1 is as the table states it, not checked on the DNA. TRBV1 is noted as a pseudogene. CDR3 size: 18 residues.

The chain employs TRBV13 and TRBJ2-7; 9 positions agree with TRBD1. CDR3 length: 14 amino acids. Losses at the gene ends were 5 bases for V and 6 bases for J; bases not matched to a gene: 8. Germline V gives CDR1 PRHDT, CDR2 FYEKMQ (reference sequence). The CDR3, as DNA: TGTGCCAGCAGCCTCCGGGACAGGGCGGGCGAGCAGTACTTC. It yields the protein CASSLRDRAGEQYF.

The V call is TRBV6-1, the J call TRBJ2-7, with 7 bases lining up with TRBD2. The CDR3 extends over 14 amino acids. Germline CDR1 and CDR2: MNHNS and SASEGT. With 0 bases clipped from V and 4 bases from J, the junction kept 3 bases outside the gene matches. CDR3 in DNA: TGTGCCAGCAGTGAAGCGGAGCGGGATTACGAGCAGTACTTC. It yields the protein CASSEAERDYEQYF.

The chain has TRBV6-5 and TRBJ1-1, with D uncertain. Trimming pared 3 bases from V and 1 base from J, leaving 15 bases between. Germline V gives CDR1 MNHEY, CDR2 SVGAGI. The CDR3 extends over 16 amino acids. CDR3 amino acids: CASSYSAGTGNTEAFF. CDR3 DNA: TGTGCCAGCAGTTATTCTGCAGGTACCGGGAACACTGAAGCTTTCTTT.

This clone was recorded once. CDR3 in DNA: TGTGCCTGGAGTGCCAGGGGGGACTATGGCTACACCTTC. It encodes CAWSARGDYGYTF. V and J are TRBV30 and TRBJ1-2; 7 bases align to TRBD1. V gave up 1 base and J gave up 3 bases; unmatched junction bases: 2. The germline gives CDR1 GTSNPN, CDR2 SVGIG (reference sequence). The CDR3 contains 13 residues.

The chain has TRBV11-2 and TRBJ2-6; D call uncertain. Germline assignment: CDR1 SGHAT and CDR2 FQNNGV. The CDR3 consists of 15 residues. Trimming left V 3 bases short and J 4 bases short, with 10 bases between. The CDR3 sequence is CASSFPAPGANVLTF. Written as DNA, the CDR3 is TGTGCCAGCAGCTTTCCTGCGCCCGGGGCCAACGTCCTGACTTTC.

The chain employs TRBV24-1 and TRBJ1-2; weak D call: TRBD1 (6 bases). The CDR3 loop spans 13 amino acids. Trimming took off 3 bases at V and 4 bases at J, with 8 bases between the two ends. Germline V lookup: CDR1 KGHDR, CDR2 SFDVKD. Here the CDR3 reads CATSDGRGYGYTF. The CDR3 region has the DNA TGTGCCACCAGTGATGGCAGGGGCTATGGCTACACCTTC.